The 8 T cell receptor beta chains below come from one sample, sequenced in a study of response to subunit inactivated influenza vaccine. Each CDR3 protein gets one entry after TCRdb re-called the RT-PCR reads with MiXCR. Of about 620,000 distinct CDR3 sequences listed, around 11% are singletons. Another study also made use of these data, one on T cells expressing NK-cell markers. That paper states: Generation of TCR beta cDNA was performed by 5'RACE template switching incorporating UMIs.

The specimen was PBMCs from blood, collected on the day of vaccination. All receptors derive from a man over 45 who received an inactivated influenza vaccine.

This clonotype was recorded a few times. The V gene is TRBV19, the J gene TRBJ2-1; 11 nucleotides match TRBD2. V lost 2 bases and J lost 6; bases outside the gene matches: 0. The CDR3 loop spans 14 amino acids. Germline V gene lookup returns CDR1 LNHDA and CDR2 SQIVND (reference sequence). CDR3 coding DNA: TGTGCCAGTAGTATAACTAGCGGGAGCAATGAGCAGTTCTTC. Amino acids: CASSITSGSNEQFF.

The chain recombines TRBV7-2 with TRBJ2-2; 7 bases are a match to TRBD2. Germline V gene data show CDR1 as SGHTA and CDR2 as FQGNSA. Trimming at V came to 5 bases and at J to 3 bases, leaving 9 bases not matched to a gene. The CDR3 sequence is 16 residues long. This CDR3 reads CASSHHLAEYTGELFF. The DNA for the CDR3 is TGTGCCAGCAGCCATCATCTAGCGGAGTACACCGGGGAGCTGTTTTTT.

V is TRBV10-3 and J is TRBJ2-3, with 9 bases identical to TRBD2. The CDR3 consists of 14 residues. V shed 6 bases and J 6 bases; nucleotides not matched to a gene: 7. CDR1 is ENHRY, CDR2 SYGVKD, per germline. For the CDR3, the DNA is TGTGCCATCAGCCTTGAGCGGGGGGACGATACGCAGTATTTT. Amino acids: CAISLERGDDTQYF.

This clonotype came up a few times. DNA of the CDR3: TGCGCCAGCAGGGATCCCTTCGGGGGGCAAGAGACCCAGTACTTC. This sequence encodes CASRDPFGGQETQYF. The chain combines TRBV5-1 with TRBJ2-5; 7 bases agree with TRBD2. This CDR3 has 15 amino acids. Germline trimming cut 5 bases from V and 2 bases from J; bases unmatched to any gene: 9. CDR1 and CDR2 (germline): SGHRS, YFSETQ.

The rearrangement joins TRBV5-4 to TRBJ2-1, with 9 nucleotides matching TRBD2. Looked up from germline, CDR1 is SGHNT and CDR2 is YYREEE (reference sequence). The CDR3 covers 14 residues. V shed 1 base, J shed 10 bases, and the junction held 6 bases outside the gene matches. The CDR3 region has the DNA TGTGCCAGCAGCTTGAAACTAGCGGGTTCCGAGCAGTTCTTC. This gives the protein CASSLKLAGSEQFF.

This clonotype has a handful of counts. The chain uses TRBV27 and TRBJ2-7; tentative D call: TRBD1 (6 bases). The CDR3 is 14 amino acids. V lost 6 bases and J lost 2, with 14 bases in between. Germline V gene lookup returns CDR1 MNHEY and CDR2 SMNVEV (reference sequence). Written as DNA, the CDR3 is TGTGCCAGCAGGCCGGGATCAGGGGCCTACGAGCAGTACTTC. As protein: CASRPGSGAYEQYF.

V is TRBV5-5 and J is TRBJ2-7, with 12 bases identical to TRBD1. Trimming at V came to 1 base and at J to 5 bases, leaving 7 bases not matched to a gene. The CDR3 is made up of 16 amino acids. The germline gives CDR1 SGHKS, CDR2 YYEKEE (reference sequence). This CDR3 is CASSLTWGQGAHEQYF. CDR3 nucleotide sequence: TGTGCCAGCAGCTTGACCTGGGGACAGGGGGCCCACGAGCAGTACTTC.

This clonotype was counted between two and nine times. The chain employs TRBV7-8 and TRBJ1-5; TRBD1 agrees at 11 bases. Germline V gene lookup returns CDR1 SGHVS and CDR2 FQNEAQ. J gave up 4 bases and V 5 bases, and 7 bases lay outside the gene matches. This CDR3 comprises 16 residues. This chain's CDR3 is CASSPNRDRGNQPQHF. The CDR3 DNA reads TGTGCCAGCAGCCCAAATCGGGACAGGGGGAATCAGCCCCAGCATTTT.